These 3 T cell receptor beta chains came from one sample sequenced in a study of cytotoxic CD8 clonotypes in ibrutinib-treated CLL. Generated by immunoSEQ multiplex PCR, the TCRdb table keeps only in-frame clones and is missing some. The data contain some 58,000 clones, over 60% of them singletons. The material sequenced was PBMCs, taken after 12 months of ibrutinib treatment. The receptors derive from a human donor with chronic lymphocytic leukemia.

In nucleotides, the CDR3 is TGTGCCAGCGGCGTAACTAGCGGGATGGGTGAGCAGTTCTTC. Protein product: CASGVTSGMGEQFF. The chain is built from TRBV28 and TRBJ2-1, with TRBD2 matching over 10 bases. The germline V gene encodes CDR1 MDHEN and CDR2 SYDVKM. V shed 8 bases and J 9 bases; nucleotides not matched to a gene: 10. This CDR3 comprises 14 residues.

V usage is TRBV9 and J usage is TRBJ2-5; D call uncertain. The germline V gene encodes CDR1 SGDLS and CDR2 YYNGEE. The CDR3 is made up of 14 amino acids. V was pared by 0 bases and J by 1 base, with 7 bases between. The CDR3 is CASSVGNTQETQYF. The CDR3 DNA reads TGTGCCAGCAGCGTAGGTAATACCCAAGAGACCCAGTACTTC.

The table lists this clone with a count of one. The CDR3 loop is CASSLASSVEQFF. Written as DNA, the CDR3 is TGTGCCAGCAGCTTGGCTAGTTCGGTTGAGCAGTTCTTC. The chain carries TRBV5-6 and TRBJ2-1, with D hard to call. This CDR3 comprises 13 residues. Per germline, CDR1 SGHDT and CDR2 YYEEEE. Trimming removed 0 bases at V and 9 bases at J, with 10 bases between.